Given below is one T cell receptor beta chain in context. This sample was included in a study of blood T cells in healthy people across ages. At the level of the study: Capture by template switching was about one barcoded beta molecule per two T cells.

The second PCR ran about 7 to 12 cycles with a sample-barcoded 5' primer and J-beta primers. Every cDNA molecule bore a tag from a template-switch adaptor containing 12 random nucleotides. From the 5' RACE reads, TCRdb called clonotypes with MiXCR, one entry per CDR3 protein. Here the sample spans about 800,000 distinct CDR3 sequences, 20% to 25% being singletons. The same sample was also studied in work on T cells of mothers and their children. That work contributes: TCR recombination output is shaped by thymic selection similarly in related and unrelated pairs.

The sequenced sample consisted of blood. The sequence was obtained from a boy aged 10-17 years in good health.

Here the CDR3 DNA reads TGTGCCATCAGTGATCGGTCCCGGGGAGACGGCAATCAGCCCCAGCATTTT. Amino acid sequence: CAISDRSRGDGNQPQHF. The V call is TRBV10-3, the J call TRBJ1-5; D remains ambiguous. The germline CDR1 and CDR2 sequences are ENHRY and SYGVKD. The germline V and J ends were trimmed by 3 bases and 2 bases, with 17 bases remaining between them. The CDR3 runs 17 residues.